The following is a T cell receptor beta chain sequence with its context. Its target is unknown. Template material for amplifying TCR beta CDR3 regions consisted of RNA transcripts. The TCR CDR3 was amplified in a first-round RT-PCR using the HTBI primer set. A single record per CDR3 protein comes from TCRdb applying MiXCR to the multiplex PCR reads. The profile shows about 200,000 distinct CDR3 sequences, 17% of them singletons. Germline V CDR1 and CDR2: SEHNR, FQNEAQ (reference sequence). The CDR3 totals 13 residues. J was trimmed by 3 bases and V by 7 bases; bases with no gene match: 3. The data are from a study of T cells in Graves' hyperthyroidism and ophthalmopathy. Study-level points and caveats: Blood also contained most expanded thyroid clonotypes above 0.001.

Those with hyperthyroidism were 18 to 65 years old, newly diagnosed, and ill for under 2 months. Sequenced input: blood. This clonotype was sampled from a woman in her forties or fifties with Graves' hyperthyroidism. V gene TRBV7-9 combines with J gene TRBJ2-7, with 10 bases matching TRBD1. This CDR3 is CASTGDRGYEQYF. The CDR3, as DNA: TGTGCCAGCACTGGGGACAGGGGCTACGAGCAGTACTTC. Full variable domain (rest looked up from reference TRBV7-9 and TRBJ2-7): DTGVSQNPRHKITKRGQNVTFRCDPISEHNRLYWYRQTLGQGPEFLTYFQNEAQLEKSRLLSDRFSAERPKGSFSTLEIQRTEQGDSAMYLCASTGDRGYEQYFGPGTRLTVT.